A single sample gave rise to the 5 T cell receptor beta chains below, sequenced in a study of vaccination and CD4 T cells after COVID-19. Treatment denoted: roughly ten-day PBMC culture with coronavirus spike peptide pools or control peptides (ViraFEST assay). No antigens are known for them. Cultured CD4+ T-cell DNA underwent Oncomine TCR Beta short-read sequencing. TCRdb used MiXCR to reprocess the PCR reads, holding one entry per CDR3 protein. The sample has roughly 15,000 distinct CDR3 sequences; about half are singletons. The sequenced sample consisted of CD4+ T cells from blood, cultured in vitro. The receptors were gathered from a human donor who had recovered from COVID-19.

This chain uses TRBV28 with TRBJ1-1; 8 positions agree with TRBD1. The germline gives CDR1 MDHEN, CDR2 SYDVKM. The CDR3 is 14 residues long. With 6 bases clipped from V and 0 bases from J, the junction kept 3 bases outside the gene matches. In DNA, the CDR3 is TGTGCCAGCAGGACAGGGGATTTGAACACTGAAGCTTTCTTT. Its protein product is CASRTGDLNTEAFF.

This clonotype was detected only a few times. This chain links TRBV7-2 with TRBJ2-6; 8 nucleotides align to TRBD1. The CDR3 is 19 residues long. Germline V lookup: CDR1 SGHTA, CDR2 FQGNSA. Losses at the gene ends were 5 bases for V and 0 bases for J; bases not matched to a gene: 12. This chain's CDR3 is CASSKIMGTGYSGANVLTF. Written as DNA, the CDR3 is TGTGCCAGCAGCAAAATCATGGGGACAGGTTACTCTGGGGCCAACGTCCTGACTTTC.

V gene TRBV4-1 combines with J gene TRBJ2-3; 9 bases line up with TRBD2. V gave up 0 bases and J gave up 5 bases; unmatched junction bases: 9. The CDR3 contains 17 residues. Germline CDR1 reads MGHRA; CDR2 reads YSYEKL. CDR3 DNA sequence: TGCGCCAGCAGCCAAGAGGGGGCTAGCGGGGACTTAGATACGCAGTATTTT. Its translation: CASSQEGASGDLDTQYF.

This clonotype was seen a handful of times. The CDR3 DNA sequence: TGCGCCAGCAGTCCTTTGGCGGGACGCCGCACTGAAGCTTTCTTT. Translated: CASSPLAGRRTEAFF. The J gene is TRBJ1-1, the V gene TRBV4-1; maybe TRBD1 (5 bases). The V end lost 6 bases, the J end lost 4 bases, and 18 bases lay between the germline ends. The CDR3 contains 15 residues. Germline V gives CDR1 MGHRA, CDR2 YSYEKL.

CDR3 loop: CSAREKPQGGLAGHYEQYF. The CDR3 DNA reads TGCAGTGCTAGAGAAAAACCCCAAGGGGGACTAGCGGGACATTACGAGCAGTACTTC. This chain joins TRBV20-1 and TRBJ2-7, with 13 positions matching TRBD2. The CDR3 is made up of 19 amino acids. The germline gives CDR1 DFQATT, CDR2 SNEGSKA (reference sequence). Trimming took 0 bases from V and 4 from J; bases not matched to a gene: 15.